One sample yielded the 3 T cell receptor beta chains listed below, sequenced in a study of T cell changes during pregnancy in multiple sclerosis. TCRdb's table, derived via immunoSEQ multiplex PCR, lists solely in-frame clones and lacks some. The sample lists roughly 53,000 clones; roughly 90% were seen once. The sample here was CD8+ T cells from peripheral blood mononuclear cells, taken before pregnancy. The receptors shown here come from a female donor with multiple sclerosis, enrolled in a pregnancy study.

This chain links TRBV20-1 with TRBJ2-1; D is uncertain. Germline V gene lookup returns CDR1 DFQATT and CDR2 SNEGSKA (reference sequence). V was shortened by 4 bases and J by 4 bases, with 5 bases between the two germline ends. CDR3 size: 11 residues. CDR3 in amino acids: CSAIVYNEQFF. The CDR3 DNA sequence: TGCAGTGCTATAGTTTACAATGAGCAGTTCTTC.

This clone showed up just a few times. The CDR3 nucleotides read TGTGCCAGCAGTTTAGGGGGCCTTACTAGGGAAAAACTGTTTTTT. Translated, it gives CASSLGGLTREKLFF. V gene TRBV27 combines with J gene TRBJ1-4; D is possibly TRBD1 (6 bases). V was cut by 2 bases and J by 8 bases, with 15 bases left in between. CDR3 length: 15 residues. Germline CDR1 is MNHEY and CDR2 is SMNVEV (reference sequence). The variable domain in full, with the rest retrieved from reference TRBV27 and TRBJ1-4, is EAQVTQNPRYLITVTGKKLTVTCSQNMNHEYMSWYRQDPGLGLRQIYYSMNVEVTDKGDVPEGYKVSRKEKRNFPLILESPSPNQTSLYFCASSLGGLTREKLFFGSGTQLSVL.

The chain combines TRBV6-5 with TRBJ2-5; a possible D gene is TRBD2 (7 bases). CDR1 is MNHEY and CDR2 is SVGAGI in the germline V gene. The length of the CDR3 is 13 residues. With 8 bases removed from V and 4 bases from J, the gap between germline ends came to 14 bases. Here the CDR3 reads CASQWGGGETQYF. CDR3 DNA: TGTGCCAGCCAGTGGGGAGGGGGAGAGACCCAGTACTTC.